These 32 T cell receptor beta chains originate from one sample sequenced in a study of OX40 agonist ivuxolimab in advanced cancers. Only in-frame clones appear in the TCRdb table, and some are missing; sequencing was by immunoSEQ multiplex PCR. This sample has under 80,000 clones, with 88% found just once. The source was CD4+ or CD8+ T cells sorted from blood, collected in a trial of the OX40 agonist ivuxolimab. Receptors were obtained from an adult with an advanced solid tumor such as melanoma, head and neck, liver or kidney cancer.

The chain has TRBV5-6 and TRBJ2-1; D perhaps matches TRBD2 (6 bases). V lost 2 bases and J lost 10, with 16 bases in between. The germline V gene has CDR1 SGHDT and CDR2 YYEEEE. This CDR3 comprises 14 residues. The CDR3 bases are TGTGCCAGCAGCTTCCGGGGGTCGGCGGGGGAGCAGTTCTTC. It specifies CASSFRGSAGEQFF. Together with reference TRBV5-6 and TRBJ2-1, the CDR3 gives the full variable domain: DAGVTQSPTHLIKTRGQQVTLRCSPKSGHDTVSWYQQALGQGPQFIFQYYEEEERQRGNFPDRFSGHQFPNYSSELNVNALLLGDSALYLCASSFRGSAGEQFFGPGTRLTVL.

This clone showed up just once. The chain combines TRBV7-2 with TRBJ1-5, with unresolved D. Looked up from germline, CDR1 is SGHTA and CDR2 is FQGNSA. The CDR3 sequence is 15 residues long. V lost 5 bases and J 2 bases, leaving 13 bases between the germline ends. CDR3: CASSEMARGNQPQHF. The DNA of the CDR3 is TGTGCCAGCAGCGAAATGGCCCGCGGCAATCAGCCCCAGCATTTT.

This clone has a single count. The rearrangement joins TRBV12-5 to TRBJ1-5; 8 nucleotides agree with TRBD1. The CDR3 length is 16 residues. V lost 3 bases to trimming and J lost 2 bases; unmatched junction nucleotides: 6. Germline CDR1 LGHNT, CDR2 FRNRAP. This CDR3 is CASGFKTGDGNQPQHF. The CDR3 nucleotides are TGTGCTAGTGGTTTTAAGACAGGGGATGGCAATCAGCCCCAGCATTTT.

The chain combines TRBV7-3 with TRBJ1-1; D possibly corresponds to TRBD1 (6 bases). This CDR3 contains 16 residues. V lost 6 bases and J 0 bases, leaving 17 bases between the germline ends. Germline CDR1 SGHTA, CDR2 FQGTGA. Here the CDR3 DNA reads TGTGCCAGCAGGTCCGGCCGTGGGACACTGAACACTGAAGCTTTCTTT. Translation: CASRSGRGTLNTEAFF. Full variable domain (rest looked up from reference TRBV7-3 and TRBJ1-1): GAGVSQTPSNKVTEKGKYVELRCDPISGHTALYWYRQSLGQGPEFLIYFQGTGAADDSGLPNDRFFAVRPEGSVSTLKIQRTERGDSAVYLCASRSGRGTLNTEAFFGQGTRLTVV.

This clone was observed a single time. This CDR3 is also generated by other DNA sequences in the sample. The rearrangement uses TRBV30 and TRBJ2-1; 10 nucleotides agree with TRBD2. There are 13 residues in the CDR3. The germline V gene encodes CDR1 GTSNPN and CDR2 SVGIG (reference sequence). The junction had 3 bases not matched to a gene; V was cut back by 1 base and J by 9 bases. CDR3 sequence reads: CAWSGVAGGEQFF. CDR3 DNA: TGTGCCTGGAGTGGCGTAGCGGGAGGTGAGCAGTTCTTC.

The chain carries TRBV19 and TRBJ1-2; TRBD1 matches at 8 bases. The CDR3 consists of 14 residues. Per germline, CDR1 LNHDA and CDR2 SQIVND (reference sequence). V lost 10 bases to trimming and J lost 7 bases; unmatched junction nucleotides: 14. The CDR3 bases are TGTGCCACCACCTTTGGCAGGGGGCCCGGTGGCTACACCTTC. It encodes CATTFGRGPGGYTF.

V is TRBV4-2 and J is TRBJ2-7; 8 nucleotides align to TRBD2. Looked up from germline, CDR1 is LGHNA and CDR2 is YNFKEQ. Trimming at V came to 0 bases and at J to 1 base, leaving 14 bases not matched to a gene. This CDR3 has 19 amino acids. This CDR3 is CASSQERWSAGRGSYEQYF. The CDR3 DNA is TGTGCCAGCAGCCAAGAGAGGTGGTCGGCCGGGAGGGGATCCTACGAGCAGTACTTC.

The chain is built from TRBV9 and TRBJ2-5; 9 positions agree with TRBD2. From germline, CDR1 is SGDLS and CDR2 YYNGEE. V gave up 3 bases and J gave up 5 bases; unmatched junction bases: 5. The CDR3 runs to 14 residues. The CDR3 DNA reads as TGTGCCAGCAGCGGCGACGGACTAGCGGAGACCCAGTACTTC. This codes for CASSGDGLAETQYF. The whole variable domain, filled in from reference TRBV9 and TRBJ2-5, reads DSGVTQTPKHLITATGQRVTLRCSPRSGDLSVYWYQQSLDQGLQFLIQYYNGEERAKGNILERFSAQQFPDLHSELNLSSLELGDSALYFCASSGDGLAETQYFGPGTRLLVL.

The table lists this clone with a count of one. The chain links TRBV7-9 to TRBJ2-5; no definite D call. CDR1 is SEHNR and CDR2 is FQNEAQ in the germline V gene (reference sequence). CDR3 length equals 15 residues. Trimming stripped 4 bases from V and 2 bases from J, with 14 bases between. This CDR3 reads CASSWDTAKQETQYF. The CDR3, as DNA: TGTGCCAGCAGCTGGGATACAGCCAAACAAGAGACCCAGTACTTC.

There are a few counts of this clone. J is TRBJ2-7 and V is TRBV7-9; 7 positions agree with TRBD1. Germline CDR1 and CDR2: SEHNR and FQNEAQ (reference sequence). The CDR3 length is 14 residues. V shed 5 bases and J 0 bases; nucleotides not matched to a gene: 4. In DNA form, the CDR3 reads TGTGCCAGCAGCCGGACAGGAGGCTCCTACGAGCAGTACTTC. It specifies CASSRTGGSYEQYF. The full variable domain, in which reference TRBV7-9 and TRBJ2-7 provide the parts outside the CDR3, is DTGVSQNPRHKITKRGQNVTFRCDPISEHNRLYWYRQTLGQGPEFLTYFQNEAQLEKSRLLSDRFSAERPKGSFSTLEIQRTEQGDSAMYLCASSRTGGSYEQYFGPGTRLTVT.

V and J are TRBV13 and TRBJ1-4; D possibly corresponds to TRBD1 (5 bases). Between the trimmed V and J ends, which lost 6 bases and 2 bases, there was a span of 13 bases. This CDR3 has 15 residues. Germline-derived CDR1 and CDR2 are PRHDT and FYEKMQ (reference sequence). The CDR3 nucleotides are TGTGCCAGCAGGGATACAGGAAGGACTAATGAAAAACTGTTTTTT. It translates to CASRDTGRTNEKLFF.

The chain links TRBV6-6 to TRBJ2-2; perhaps TRBD1 as D (5 bases). Trimming shortened V by 5 bases and J by 3 bases, and 13 bases separated the two germline ends. This CDR3 has 15 amino acids. Germline assignment: CDR1 MNHNY and CDR2 SVGAGI (reference sequence). CDR3 nucleotides: TGTGCCAGCAGTATTTCCCGGACACACACCGGGGAGCTGTTTTTT. It is translated as CASSISRTHTGELFF.

The V gene is TRBV7-8, the J gene TRBJ2-3; 8 bases map to TRBD2. V dropped 6 bases and J dropped 0; count of bases not matched to a gene: 8. This CDR3 is built from 16 residues. CDR1 SGHVS and CDR2 FQNEAQ come from the germline V gene. CDR3 DNA sequence: TGTGCCAGCAGTCCATTAGGGACTAGTAGCACAGATACGCAGTATTTT. It translates to CASSPLGTSSTDTQYF.

This clone appeared once. V usage is TRBV5-6 and J usage is TRBJ2-1, with D uncertain. The germline V gene encodes CDR1 SGHDT and CDR2 YYEEEE. With 2 bases removed from V and 8 bases from J, the gap between germline ends came to 17 bases. The CDR3 extends over 15 amino acids. The CDR3 DNA reads TGTGCCAGCAGCTTCACTATACCCTTAGGCGATGAGCAGTTCTTC. Its translation is CASSFTIPLGDEQFF.

The chain combines TRBV10-2 with TRBJ2-3, with TRBD2 matching over 9 bases. This CDR3 has 16 residues. V lost 1 base to trimming and J lost 2 bases; unmatched junction nucleotides: 4. The germline gives CDR1 WSHSY, CDR2 SAAADI. CDR3 nucleotide sequence: TGCGCCAGCAGTGAGTGGGGCGGGAGGGCCACAGATACGCAGTATTTT. Encoded protein: CASSEWGGRATDTQYF.

This chain connects TRBV7-8 to TRBJ2-5, with D possibly matching TRBD1 (6 bases). The germline gives CDR1 SGHVS, CDR2 FQNEAQ. The CDR3 runs to 14 residues. Trimming shortened V by 5 bases and J by 2 bases, and 12 bases separated the two germline ends. CDR3: CASSTWTDQETQYF. CDR3 sequence (DNA): TGTGCCAGCAGCACTTGGACAGATCAAGAGACCCAGTACTTC. Complete variable domain (other parts from reference TRBV7-8 and TRBJ2-5): GAGVSQSPRYKVAKRGQDVALRCDPISGHVSLFWYQQALGQGPEFLTYFQNEAQLDKSGLPSDRFFAERPEGSVSTLKIQRTQQEDSAVYLCASSTWTDQETQYFGPGTRLLVL.

On this clone itself: Other DNA sequences in this sample translate to the same CDR3. The chain combines TRBV29-1 with TRBJ2-1; D remains unclear. Germline values: CDR1 SQVTM, CDR2 ANQGSEA. The CDR3 is 10 amino acids. The V and J ends lost 4 bases and 5 bases respectively, with 3 bases between them. The CDR3 DNA is TGCAGCGTTGGGCACAATGAGCAGTTCTTC. Protein: CSVGHNEQFF.

V is TRBV7-8 and J is TRBJ1-5; 10 bases map to TRBD1. J lost 7 bases, V lost 1 base, and 4 bases had no gene match. The CDR3 has 15 amino acids. CDR1 and CDR2 from the germline V gene are SGHVS and FQNEAQ. DNA for the CDR3: TGTGCCAGCAGCTTAGAACGGACAGGGGGACAGCCCCAGCATTTT. Amino acid sequence: CASSLERTGGQPQHF.

The gene calls are TRBV4-1 and TRBJ2-7; TRBD1 matches at 7 bases. Germline trimming cut 0 bases from V and 2 bases from J; bases unmatched to any gene: 4. The CDR3 sequence is 15 residues long. From germline, CDR1 is MGHRA and CDR2 YSYEKL. Here the CDR3 reads CASSQEWTGPYEQYF. CDR3 nucleotides: TGCGCCAGCAGCCAAGAATGGACAGGTCCCTACGAGCAGTACTTC.

This clone was counted once. The chain recombines TRBV7-2 with TRBJ2-5; 11 bases line up with TRBD1. The CDR3 covers 15 residues. The V gene's germline CDR1 is SGHTA and CDR2 FQGNSA. V lost 5 bases, J lost 1 base, and 3 bases stayed unmatched. As DNA, the CDR3 is TGTGCCAGCAGCCGGACAGGGGGCGTCCAAGAGACCCAGTACTTC. It translates to CASSRTGGVQETQYF.

This sequence joins TRBV7-2 and TRBJ2-7; unclear D gene. Per the germline V gene, CDR1 is SGHTA and CDR2 is FQGNSA. The CDR3 has 14 amino acids. Trimming removed 4 bases from V and 0 bases from J, with 10 bases in between. CDR3 nucleotides: TGTGCCAGCAGCTCCCCCAGAGCCTCCTACGAGCAGTACTTC. Protein sequence: CASSSPRASYEQYF.

This rearrangement joins TRBV5-4 to TRBJ1-1; 11 bases fit TRBD1. The CDR3 contains 14 residues. Losses at the gene ends were 4 bases for V and 5 bases for J; bases not matched to a gene: 4. Germline V CDR1 and CDR2: SGHNT, YYREEE (reference sequence). The CDR3 nucleotides are TGTGCCAGCAGCCAGCGGGACAGGGGGACTGAAGCTTTCTTT. Translation: CASSQRDRGTEAFF.

In DNA, the CDR3 is TGTGCCAGCAGCGTTAGCTCGGGCAATCAGCCCCAGCATTTT. Translated, it gives CASSVSSGNQPQHF. The chain uses TRBV9 and TRBJ1-5; D remains unclear. CDR3 length: 14 amino acids. Germline V gene data show CDR1 as SGDLS and CDR2 as YYNGEE. V was shortened by 2 bases and J by 2 bases, with 8 bases between the two germline ends. Variable domain in full (rest from reference TRBV9 and TRBJ1-5): DSGVTQTPKHLITATGQRVTLRCSPRSGDLSVYWYQQSLDQGLQFLIQYYNGEERAKGNILERFSAQQFPDLHSELNLSSLELGDSALYFCASSVSSGNQPQHFGDGTRLSIL.

The rearrangement joins TRBV9 to TRBJ2-3, with D tentatively TRBD2 (6 bases). The CDR3 runs 14 residues. Looked up from germline, CDR1 is SGDLS and CDR2 is YYNGEE. V was trimmed by 1 base and J by 3 bases, leaving 9 bases between them. CDR3 amino acids: CASSVNAGTDTQYF. CDR3 nucleotides: TGTGCCAGCAGCGTAAATGCGGGAACAGATACGCAGTATTTT.

This clone was detected only a few times. V usage is TRBV7-9 and J usage is TRBJ1-4; D remains unclear. This CDR3 is 17 amino acids long. Germline-derived CDR1 and CDR2 are SEHNR and FQNEAQ (reference sequence). The V end lost 3 bases, the J end lost 3 bases, and 17 bases lay between the germline ends. The DNA for the CDR3 is TGTGCCAGCAGCTTTAGTCCGATTTTGGAGTCTAATGAAAAACTGTTTTTT. Translating it yields CASSFSPILESNEKLFF.

The rearrangement uses TRBV11-2 and TRBJ2-5; 10 bases map to TRBD2. V gave up 4 bases and J gave up 3 bases; unmatched junction bases: 11. CDR3 length: 17 amino acids. Germline CDR1 SGHAT, CDR2 FQNNGV. The CDR3 protein is CASSSALAGGAKETQYF. The CDR3 region has the DNA TGTGCCAGCAGCTCCGCGTTAGCGGGAGGTGCGAAAGAGACCCAGTACTTC.

This clone has a single count. The V and J genes are TRBV6-5 and TRBJ2-1, with D possibly TRBD2 on 5 matching bases. Between the trimmed V and J ends, which lost 0 bases and 2 bases, there was a span of 8 bases. The CDR3 has 15 amino acids. Germline V gene sequence: CDR1 MNHEY, CDR2 SVGAGI. CDR3 DNA sequence: TGTGCCAGCAGTTACTCGTCCGGGGCCTACAATGAGCAGTTCTTC. This sequence encodes CASSYSSGAYNEQFF.

The chain uses TRBV21-1 and TRBJ1-2. TRBV21-1 is noted as a pseudogene. The CDR3 has 16 amino acids. The CDR3 coding sequence is TGTGCCAGCAGCGACTGGAGGGGCTCACGGCGGTATGGCTACACCTTC. Translating it yields CASSDWRGSRRYGYTF.

The CDR3 sequence is CASSKDRETGELFF. DNA for the CDR3: TGTGCCAGCAGTAAGGACAGGGAGACCGGGGAGCTGTTTTTT. The V gene is TRBV6-6, the J gene TRBJ2-2; 8 bases match TRBD1. V was pared by 5 bases and J by 5 bases, with 4 bases of the junction left unmatched. Germline lookup yields CDR1 MNHNY and CDR2 SVGAGI (reference sequence). This CDR3 contains 14 residues.

V is TRBV10-3 and J is TRBJ1-2; D is uncertain. The CDR3 totals 13 residues. V was pared by 3 bases and J by 0 bases, with 5 bases between. The germline V gene encodes CDR1 ENHRY and CDR2 SYGVKD. The CDR3 coding sequence is TGTGCCATCAGTGAAGGGACTAACTATGGCTACACCTTC. It yields the protein CAISEGTNYGYTF.

This clone was counted once. The gene calls are TRBV30 and TRBJ1-2; TRBD1 agrees at 9 bases. Germline assignment: CDR1 GTSNPN and CDR2 SVGIG (reference sequence). The CDR3 extends over 17 amino acids. The junction had 8 bases not matched to a gene; V was cut back by 0 bases and J by 0 bases. The CDR3 region has the DNA TGTGCCTGGAGTGTACCATACAGGGGGCAAGCTAACTATGGCTACACCTTC. This translates into CAWSVPYRGQANYGYTF. Supplemented by reference TRBV30 and TRBJ1-2, the full variable domain reads SQTIHQWPATLVQPVGSPLSLECTVEGTSNPNLYWYRQAAGRGLQLLFYSVGIGQISSEVPQNLSASRPQDRQFILSSKKLLLSDSGFYLCAWSVPYRGQANYGYTFGSGTRLTVV.

This chain uses TRBV18 with TRBJ2-1, with TRBD1 matching over 9 bases. The germline CDR1 and CDR2 sequences are KGHSH and LQKENI. The J segment lost 2 bases and the V segment lost 6 bases, leaving 5 bases of the junction unmatched. This CDR3 has 15 amino acids. CDR3 coding DNA: TGTGCCAGCTCCCAGGGACAGGGAACCTACAATGAGCAGTTCTTC. Residues: CASSQGQGTYNEQFF.